The rows below give T cell receptor beta chains drawn from one sample of a study of shared clonotypes between healthy human individuals. Only in-frame clones appear in the TCRdb table, and some are missing; sequencing was by immunoSEQ multiplex PCR. The top ten hold approximately 1.3% of the sample, which has 950,000 to 1,100,000 clones, about 75% seen once. Sequencing was performed on memory CD4+ T cells sorted from blood. The receptors were gathered from a man between 18 and 29 years old in good health. Both conserved end residues are part of each CDR3. The D gene is left open where the match is weak. Where a row states a size, it is once, few, many or the class of an expanded clone; other rows omit it.

V: TRBV30; D: .; J: TRBJ2-4; size: .; CDR3: CAWRRPGLAKNIQYF; DNA: TGTGCCTGGAGGCGCCCGGGCCTAGCCAAAAACATTCAGTACTTC
V: TRBV10-3; D: TRBD2; J: TRBJ2-5; size: .; CDR3: CAIPVGGEETQYF; DNA: TGTGCCATCCCCGTCGGGGGGGAAGAGACCCAGTACTTC
V: TRBV6-4; D: TRBD2; J: TRBJ2-1; size: .; CDR3: CASSASSGRITYNEQFF; DNA: TGTGCCAGCAGTGCCTCTAGCGGGAGAATCACCTACAATGAGCAGTTCTTC
V: TRBV11-2; D: .; J: TRBJ1-2; size: once; CDR3: CASTGPPGGGYTF; DNA: TGTGCCAGCACTGGACCTCCGGGAGGTGGCTACACCTTC
V: TRBV4-3; D: TRBD2; J: TRBJ2-5; size: .; CDR3: CASSHGTSGRQETQYF; DNA: TGCGCCAGCAGCCACGGGACTAGCGGGAGACAAGAGACCCAGTACTTC
V: TRBV9; D: .; J: TRBJ2-7; size: .; CDR3: CASSAGGPYEQYF; DNA: TGTGCCAGCAGCGCCGGGGGTCCCTACGAGCAGTACTTC
V: TRBV2; D: TRBD2; J: TRBJ2-1; size: .; CDR3: CASRVLAGANNEQFF; DNA: TGTGCCAGCAGGGTACTAGCGGGGGCTAACAATGAGCAGTTCTTC
V: TRBV6-5; D: TRBD1; J: TRBJ1-6; size: few; CDR3: CASRDGTGYNSPLHF; DNA: TGTGCCAGCAGGGACGGGACAGGCTATAATTCACCCCTCCACTTT
V: TRBV7-8; D: .; J: TRBJ2-1; size: .; CDR3: CASSLGIQAYNEQFF; DNA: TGTGCCAGCAGCTTGGGGATTCAAGCTTACAATGAGCAGTTCTTC
V: TRBV11-2; D: .; J: TRBJ1-3; size: once; CDR3: CASSLDRVAGNTIYF; DNA: TGTGCCAGCAGCTTAGACAGGGTGGCTGGAAACACCATATATTTT
V: TRBV28; D: .; J: TRBJ1-5; size: .; CDR3: CASSPHRGVGNQPQHF; DNA: TGTGCCAGCAGTCCCCATCGGGGAGTTGGCAATCAGCCCCAGCATTTT
V: TRBV28; D: .; J: TRBJ1-4; size: .; CDR3: CASSLFSGPNEKLFF; DNA: TGTGCCAGCAGTTTATTCAGTGGCCCTAATGAAAAACTGTTTTTT
V: TRBV30; D: TRBD1; J: TRBJ1-2; size: .; CDR3: CAWSTPQGGYYGYTF; DNA: TGTGCCTGGAGTACTCCCCAGGGGGGCTACTATGGCTACACCTTC
V: TRBV5-4; D: .; J: TRBJ2-7; size: .; CDR3: CASSLGLQAYEQYF; DNA: TGTGCCAGCAGCTTGGGGTTGCAGGCCTACGAGCAGTACTTC
V: TRBV11-1; D: .; J: TRBJ2-1; size: .; CDR3: CASSLRAGTKEQFF; DNA: TGTGCCAGCAGCTTACGTGCAGGGACGAAAGAGCAGTTCTTC
V: TRBV5-1; D: TRBD1; J: TRBJ1-5; size: few; CDR3: CASSSGQGGQPQHF; DNA: TGCGCCAGCAGCTCGGGACAGGGGGGCCAGCCCCAGCATTTT
V: TRBV20-1; D: TRBD1; J: TRBJ1-1; size: few; CDR3: CSALQGTEAFF; DNA: TGCAGTGCACTACAGGGGACTGAAGCTTTCTTT
V: TRBV5-1; D: TRBD1; J: TRBJ2-3; size: .; CDR3: CASSFDRGTDTQYF; DNA: TGCGCCAGCAGCTTCGACAGGGGCACAGATACGCAGTATTTT
V: TRBV7-7; D: TRBD2; J: TRBJ2-5; size: .; CDR3: CATTRAGGETQYF; DNA: TGTGCTACCACCCGAGCGGGGGGAGAGACCCAGTACTTC
V: TRBV6-1; D: .; J: TRBJ2-4; size: .; CDR3: CASSERVVAKNIQYF; DNA: TGTGCCAGCAGTGAAAGGGTCGTAGCCAAAAACATTCAGTACTTC
V: TRBV18; D: .; J: TRBJ2-4; size: .; CDR3: CASSPGTPKNIQYF; DNA: TGTGCCAGCTCACCAGGCACACCCAAAAACATTCAGTACTTC
V: TRBV4-1; D: .; J: TRBJ1-2; size: many; CDR3: CASSPPGSYGYTF; DNA: TGCGCCAGCAGCCCCCCGGGGAGCTATGGCTACACCTTC
V: TRBV18; D: .; J: TRBJ2-1; size: .; CDR3: CASSPGASQANEQFF; DNA: TGTGCCAGCTCACCCGGCGCTAGTCAGGCTAATGAGCAGTTCTTC
V: TRBV5-1; D: TRBD1; J: TRBJ2-1; size: .; CDR3: CASSLWAGGSNNEQFF; DNA: TGCGCCAGCAGCTTGTGGGCAGGGGGTTCCAACAATGAGCAGTTCTTC
V: TRBV11-2; D: TRBD1; J: TRBJ2-2; size: .; CDR3: CASTKTTGGSTGELFF; DNA: TGTGCCAGCACAAAGACAACAGGGGGGAGCACCGGGGAGCTGTTTTTT
V: TRBV21-1; D: .; J: TRBJ1-5; size: .; CDR3: CASSKVELTGQPQHF; DNA: TGTGCCAGCAGCAAAGTGGAATTGACGGGCCAGCCCCAGCATTTT
V: TRBV5-1; D: .; J: TRBJ2-6; size: .; CDR3: CASRSGPNSGANVLTF; DNA: TGCGCCAGCAGATCGGGGCCAAACTCTGGGGCCAACGTCCTGACTTTC
V: TRBV5-4; D: .; J: TRBJ2-7; size: few; CDR3: CASSLGFFEAEQYF; DNA: TGTGCCAGCAGCTTGGGATTTTTCGAGGCCGAGCAGTACTTC
V: TRBV9; D: .; J: TRBJ1-3; size: once; CDR3: CASSVGTSGNTIYF; DNA: TGTGCCAGCAGCGTAGGGACCTCTGGAAACACCATATATTTT
V: TRBV7-9; D: .; J: TRBJ2-3; size: .; CDR3: CASSLGQVQLSTDTQYF; DNA: TGTGCCAGCAGCTTAGGACAGGTCCAATTATCCACAGATACGCAGTATTTT
V: TRBV10-3; D: .; J: TRBJ1-4; size: .; CDR3: CAIRRKAGTQDAEKLFF; DNA: TGTGCCATCAGGAGGAAAGCCGGGACCCAGGACGCTGAAAAACTGTTTTTT